This T cell receptor beta chain was obtained from a study of metastatic and nonmetastatic thyroid tumors. This clone was recorded at least ten times. Trimming removed 7 bases at V and 0 bases at J, with 10 bases between. The CDR3 covers 13 residues. TCRdb re-called the PCR reads via MiXCR. This sample has tens of thousands of clones; 20% occur once, and the top ten carry 3.5% to 4.5%. Patients underwent thyroid surgery, and none had received any treatment before it. The chain has TRBV12-3 or TRBV12-4 and TRBJ2-7, with no clear D. The sample consisted of blood. The TCR was taken from a female donor with papillary thyroid cancer or a benign thyroid nodule (not recorded which). Some clones in this sample may be carry-over from other donors' samples. CDR3 sequence reads: CASTPDPSYEQYF. The CDR3 coding sequence is TGTGCCAGCACTCCGGACCCCTCCTACGAGCAGTACTTC.